The T cell receptor (beta chain) under discussion was sequenced for a study of cytomegalovirus exposure and HLA in healthy donors (dated by TCRdb to between 2016 and 2019). Background for the entire study: An earlier analysis of roughly 500 of the donors reported 250 to 350 Gb of sequence data and roughly 120 million unique TCR beta sequences obtained from approximately 180 million T cells. Among 398 genotyped donors of the cohort, an average of about 240,000 unique TCR beta nucleotide sequences were sequenced per donor, roughly 18% of them non-productive. Of the approximately 400 genotyped donors, about 84% fell in the genetic ancestry cluster associated with self-reported Caucasian donors. Donor age, sex, ethnicity and CMV serostatus were collected together with the repertoire data. To predict cytomegalovirus infection status, the study combined high-throughput TCR immunosequencing, statistical association of individual TCRs with disease status, and machine learning. Every repertoire in the discovery cohort had been generated on one and the same sequencing platform. A handful of DR-DQ haplotypes were handled as single units for association and clustering because linkage in the cohort was strong. Both class I and class II loci were covered by HLA typing, at four-digit resolution. The study profiled the T cell repertoires of some 610 subjects by immunosequencing and related them to cytomegalovirus serostatus. A later genetic analysis used genome-wide SNP genotypes for about 55% of the 666 donors, treating that subset as a discovery cohort. Along with the roughly 710-subject first cohort, a separate validation cohort of 120 different subjects was used. An earlier analysis of 587 of the donors used high-throughput TCR beta sequencing to judge whether each TCR beta V gene segment behaved as functional or pseudogenic. The later analysis used no new phenotypic data to find candidate immune exposures, relying instead on TCR beta sequences and their occurrence across donors. A later analysis re-examined previously published TCR beta repertoires from hundreds of donors and added high-resolution HLA genotyping to investigate patterns of TCR occurrence. The study was designed to test whether signatures of past pathogen exposure could be identified by cataloging public T cell receptors. Typing coverage varied by locus: about 620-630 donors for A, B, C, DRB1 and DQB1; approximately 520 for DQA1; approximately 570 for DPA1; 450 to 480 for DPB1. Around 300 gigabases of sequencing data and some 85 million unique TCR sequences were included in an early release covering about 600 HLA-typed donors.

Counted from cysteine to phenylalanine, this CDR3 has 12 amino acids. The read is trimmed to its CDR3 DNA, 36 bases read in frame from base 1. CDR1 and CDR2 are read off the germline V gene as SGHDT and YYEEEE. Deletion took 4 bases off V and 12 bases off J, with a span of 14 bases between the germline ends. About this clone itself: Which antigen it targets is not known. No much larger clonotype is one base removed from it; base qualities were not supplied.

The method was the immunoSEQ multiplex PCR assay. A mixture of 60 forward primers for TCR Vbeta segments and 13 reverse primers for TCR Jbeta segments was used in the multiplex PCR. A multiplex PCR assay on genomic DNA amplified the CDR3 region of rearranged TCR beta genes. On the Illumina HiSeq System, the amplified TCR beta libraries were sequenced as 87-base-pair reads. Turning to the authors' computational methods: A later analysis counted some 74 million unique TCR beta chains across the approximately 700 repertoires, and around 9.9 million of these chains were shared by at least two donors. To remove PCR and sequencing errors, raw reads were error-corrected and collapsed into unique sequences using a nearest-neighbor algorithm that merged closely related sequences. To assign V, D and J gene segments, CDR3 sequences were aligned to IMGT reference sequences. For a sequence to be retained, at least a six-nucleotide match to both a V gene segment and a J gene segment was required. A rearrangement was called productive if the CDR3 had no stop codons and remained in frame with V and J, and every other rearrangement was called non-productive. Following IMGT convention, CDR3 was defined as the stretch from the second conserved V-encoded cysteine up to the conserved J-encoded phenylalanine. In an earlier analysis of around 640 of the donors, sequences lacking an unambiguous match to a single V gene segment were excluded. An earlier analysis of fewer than 750 of the donors called V segments functional above 56.7% productive rearrangements and segregating when the between-donor standard deviation exceeded 5%. A statistical classification framework was built for diagnosing cytomegalovirus status from the catalog of TCR beta chain sequences. In a later analysis, TCR nucleotide sequences were compared against IMGT/GENE-DB human TR gene sequences so that V and J genes could be assigned. In a later analysis, CDR3 sequences and most-parsimonious VDJ recombination scenarios were assigned using the TCRdist pipeline. In a later analysis, each TCR beta chain was defined by its CDR3 amino acid sequence together with its V-gene family, and reads lacking a unique V-gene family were excluded. As a way to deal with suspected cross-contamination and a sequencing artifact, a later analysis dropped 592 nucleotide sequences that were highly shared and had low generation probability. In a later analysis, a clonal expansion index for each public chain was calculated from normalized within-repertoire ranks of inferred template counts. A later analysis computed generation probabilities with a VDJ recombination model fitted to out-of-frame rearrangements, and checked the results against IGoR. A later analysis scored TCR-TCR, TCR-HLA and TCR-CMV co-occurrence with hypergeometric tests, applying a repertoire-size bias correction to TCR pairs. In a later analysis, false discovery rates were estimated by permuting HLA or CMV assignments 20 times. In a later analysis, co-occurring TCRs were grouped using DBSCAN, and TCRdist sequence similarity was added for clustering within HLA-allele-positive subsets. For co-occurrence clustering, repertoires with fewer than 30,000 or more than 120,000 public chains were excluded, along with four to six repertoires with anomalous nucleotide sharing. In TCRdb, the immuneACCESS table is reduced to in-frame sequences with V and J assigned. These tables do not hold every clone; where another copy was compared, an unresolved V gene accounts for under half, and the others remain unexplained. That table is the source of V, J and clone size, and D and trimming were worked out from the DNA. This sample is represented by roughly 110,000 clones; about two thirds of them were singletons. The ten top clones hold 0.65% to 0.85% of the sample.

The cohort was made up of 650 to 700 healthy bone marrow donors. All cohort members were sampled while nominally healthy, although unrecorded immune exposures were likely present. The donor was CMV seronegative and was included in the group of a few hundred seronegative cohort members. A peripheral blood sample was provided by each donor, and peripheral blood mononuclear cells were used for TCR beta sequencing. The Qiagen DNeasy Blood Extraction Kit was used to extract genomic DNA from the blood cell samples. Overall study outcomes, separate from this receptor: Immune exposure information for the cohort was limited to CMV serostatus. A further reported finding was that TCR beta sequences accurately predicted the HLA-A and HLA-B alleles for most subjects in the first cohort. The authors suggested that the approach could potentially be extended to other disease states and immunological phenotypes. The cohort was sequenced for TCR beta chains only, and without alpha or paired-chain data the features that could be detected were limited. Because the 87-base-pair reads could not distinguish some IMGT-functional V segments, including TRBV6-2 and TRBV6-3, those segments were excluded. In an earlier analysis of around 600 of the donors, most TCR beta V segments appeared in productive rearrangements about 87% or about 30% of the time, broadly matching IMGT annotations. V-gene and J-gene trimming of TCR beta chains was associated with a missense DCLRE1C variant in a later genetic analysis, and the association was replicated in an independent cohort. Compared with equally common non-associated chains, HLA-associated TCR beta chains in a later analysis were more clonally expanded and had lower generation probabilities. In the study, around 150 TCR beta chains were listed as associated with cytomegalovirus. A cluster of highly shared sequence variants was judged likely to be a technical artifact of the sequencing pipeline. Compared with the approximately 710-donor mean, donors in an Asian-associated ancestry cluster had fewer N-insertions in productive TCRs, according to a later genetic analysis. At a false discovery rate of 0.05, a later analysis linked some 18,000 TCR beta sequences to specific HLA alleles. Three of the identified cytomegalovirus-associated TCR beta chains were confirmed in vitro to be specific for cytomegalovirus antigens. Because counts were too low, 15 to 20 rarely observed V segments, including chromosome 9 orphons, were excluded from the earlier analysis of some 540 of the donors. In a later analysis, TCR association rates were found to vary across HLA loci, with the most associated TCRs seen for DRB1 alleles and the fewest for HLA-C alleles. The presence/absence analyses assumed that sequencing depth was roughly uniform across donors, and that assumption may not be true. Correlated functional status among segregating V segments might be attributable to linkage disequilibrium, but an unknown experimental factor could not be ruled out. Strong co-occurrence of HLA alleles, especially DR and DQ, made assigning TCR associations to individual alleles difficult. Across donors, most TCR sequences were observed very rarely, whereas some public TCRs were present in many individuals. Most CMV-associated TCR beta chains appeared to be HLA-restricted in a later analysis, and the HLA associations seemed to be driven largely by CMV exposure. Because HLA typing was missing for some donors at each locus, association tests included only the typed subset. According to a later analysis, parvovirus B19, influenza, CMV and Epstein-Barr virus appeared linked to several top co-occurrence clusters. The classifier was reported to diagnose cytomegalovirus status with high specificity and sensitivity in both the original and validation cohorts.

The rearrangement joined TRBV5-6 to TRBJ2-1, and the D gene may be TRBD1, 6 bases matching. The receptor comes from a boy aged 5 to 17 in good health and CMV-seronegative. The specimen sequenced was PBMCs. The bases read TGTGCCAGCAGCCTCCCACAGGGAGCGCAGTTCTTC. Its product reads: CASSLPQGAQFF.